This T cell receptor beta chain originates from a study of cytomegalovirus exposure and HLA in healthy donors. In the PCR, 60 Vbeta and 13 Jbeta primers were used. The data were produced by immunoSEQ multiplex PCR, yet TCRdb's version contains in-frame clones alone and is incomplete. The table shows under 200,000 clones, with 80% occurring only once. Looked up from germline, CDR1 is SGHNT and CDR2 is YENEEA. Unmatched junction bases numbered 5, after V lost 6 bases and J lost 4 bases. The CDR3 extends over 13 amino acids. This chain links TRBV11-3 with TRBJ2-7, with 8 bases aligning to TRBD1. The sequenced sample was PBMCs. This receptor was obtained from a young man in good health and CMV-seropositive. CDR3 residues: CASSHRQGYEQYF. The CDR3 coding sequence is TGTGCCAGCAGTCATAGACAGGGGTACGAGCAGTACTTC.